This is a list of T cell receptor beta chains from one sample in a study of tumor-infiltrating lymphocytes in primary liver carcinoma. TCRdb reprocessed the multiplex PCR reads with MiXCR, giving one entry per CDR3 protein. This sample has 250,000 to 400,000 distinct CDR3 sequences, with 65% found just once. Sequencing input: peripheral blood. The receptors stem from a man aged 35 to 55 with primary liver carcinoma and hepatitis B virus infection. The CDR3 runs from the conserved cysteine through the conserved F or W. D genes are given only for firm matches. Some rows have no size entry. The others give once, few or many, or a class for an expanded clone.

j_gene	d_gene	len	v_gene	abundance	CDR3aa	CDR3nt
TRBJ2-5	.	16	TRBV7-9	.	CATRSGTGGKGGTQYF	TGTGCCACGAGAAGCGGGACTGGCGGCAAAGGGGGAACCCAGTACTTC
TRBJ1-1	TRBD1	13	TRBV7-9	.	CASSANRGAEAFF	TGTGCCAGCAGCGCAAACAGGGGGGCGGAAGCTTTCTTT
TRBJ1-3	.	15	TRBV30	few	CAWSVGGLSGNTIYF	TGTGCCTGGAGCGTTGGAGGCCTCTCTGGAAACACCATATATTTT
TRBJ2-2	.	16	TRBV11-1	.	CASSFTWGVNTGELFF	TGTGCCAGTAGCTTCACCTGGGGAGTGAACACCGGGGAGCTGTTTTTT
TRBJ2-2	.	15	TRBV6-6	.	CASAIEGGGTGELFF	TGTGCCAGCGCAATTGAAGGGGGGGGAACCGGGGAGCTGTTTTTT
TRBJ1-5	.	13	TRBV6-2/TRBV6-3	.	CASSSDRNQSQHF	TGTGCCAGCAGTAGCGACAGGAATCAGTCCCAGCATTTT
TRBJ2-7	.	15	TRBV7-9	few	CASSLGQGSTHEQYF	TGTGCCAGCAGCTTAGGGCAGGGGAGTACCCACGAGCAGTACTTC
TRBJ2-7	TRBD1	16	TRBV4-1	many	CASSRQLGDSTYEQYF	TGCGCCAGCAGCCGTCAATTAGGGGACAGCACCTACGAGCAGTACTTC
TRBJ1-4	.	15	TRBV10-3	many	CAISPGGTGNEKLFF	TGTGCCATCAGCCCCGGGGGGACGGGAAATGAAAAACTGTTTTTT
TRBJ1-2	.	16	TRBV4-3	many	CASSQDPGLLNYGYTF	TGCGCCAGCAGCCAAGATCCAGGCCTACTTAACTATGGCTACACCTTC
TRBJ2-1	TRBD1	15	TRBV29-1	many	CSVEWWGQSYNEQFF	TGCAGCGTTGAATGGTGGGGACAGTCCTACAATGAGCAGTTCTTC
TRBJ2-3	.	13	TRBV29-1	many	CSVDSPSTDTQYF	TGCAGCGTTGACAGTCCTAGCACAGATACGCAGTATTTT
TRBJ2-3	.	16	TRBV4-2	.	CASTRGSGSSTDTQYF	TGTGCCAGCACCCGGGGCAGCGGGTCTAGCACAGATACGCAGTATTTT
TRBJ2-3	TRBD1	15	TRBV28	.	CASTQGAGRADTQYF	TGTGCCAGCACCCAGGGGGCGGGAAGGGCAGATACGCAGTATTTT
TRBJ2-2	.	14	TRBV10-3	.	CAISVQEGAGELFF	TGTGCCATCAGTGTCCAGGAGGGTGCCGGGGAGCTGTTTTTT
TRBJ2-1	TRBD2	15	TRBV5-1	.	CASREASGSSNEQFF	TGCGCCAGCAGAGAGGCTAGCGGGAGTAGCAATGAGCAGTTCTTC
TRBJ2-3	.	14	TRBV11-2	once	CAGEGEINRDTQYF	TGTGCCGGCGAGGGGGAGATTAATAGAGATACGCAGTATTTT
TRBJ2-7	.	17	TRBV5-1	.	CASSLGLGEAGSYEQYF	TGCGCCAGCAGCTTGGGACTCGGAGAGGCAGGTTCCTACGAGCAGTACTTC
TRBJ1-3	.	15	TRBV18	.	CASSPREISGNTIYF	TGTGCCAGCTCACCGCGGGAAATCTCTGGAAACACCATATATTTT
TRBJ2-3	TRBD2	16	TRBV28	.	CASSLTGLVGTDTQYF	TGTGCCAGCAGTTTAACCGGACTAGTAGGCACAGATACGCAGTATTTT
TRBJ1-1	.	12	TRBV29-1	many	CSVGRTQNEAFF	TGCAGCGTTGGCAGGACCCAAAATGAAGCTTTCTTT
TRBJ2-1	.	17	TRBV19	.	CASSIGGGAAQGDEQFF	TGTGCCAGTAGTATAGGGGGGGGCGCGGCCCAGGGCGATGAGCAGTTCTTC
TRBJ2-7	TRBD1	14	TRBV11-2	.	CASSNGQGPYEQYF	TGTGCCAGCAGCAACGGACAGGGACCCTACGAGCAGTACTTC
TRBJ2-1	.	15	TRBV11-3	.	CASSPDLNSYNGQFF	TGTGCCAGCAGCCCTGACCTGAACTCCTACAATGGGCAGTTCTTC
TRBJ1-3	.	14	TRBV5-1	.	CASSLASSGNTIYF	TGCGCCAGCAGCTTGGCTAGCTCTGGAAACACCATATATTTT
TRBJ2-7	TRBD2	13	TRBV6-1	few	CASSGLALGEQYF	TGTGCCAGCAGCGGACTAGCGCTGGGCGAGCAGTACTTC
TRBJ2-1	TRBD2	17	TRBV28	.	CASSSTIKREGRNEQFF	TGTGCCAGCAGTTCCACCATCAAGCGGGAGGGCCGCAATGAGCAGTTCTTC
TRBJ2-1	.	14	TRBV28	few	CASSSRAGRGKQFF	TGTGCCAGCAGTTCAAGGGCAGGCAGAGGGAAGCAGTTCTTC
TRBJ2-5	.	14	TRBV11-2	once	CASSIRGVRETQYF	TGTGCCAGCAGCATCAGGGGGGTCCGAGAGACCCAGTACTTC
TRBJ1-3	.	18	TRBV14	.	CASSQDRRHLSSGNTIYF	TGTGCCAGCAGCCAAGATCGGCGACACTTGAGCTCTGGAAACACCATATATTTT
TRBJ2-7	.	17	TRBV5-1	.	CASSLVRSSVNSYEQYF	TGCGCCAGCAGCTTGGTACGCTCCAGCGTAAATTCCTACGAGCAGTACTTC
TRBJ2-7	.	17	TRBV12-3/TRBV12-4	.	CAISTFVGGRDVGEQYF	TGTGCCATCAGTACATTTGTGGGGGGGCGAGATGTCGGCGAGCAGTACTTC
TRBJ2-4	.	16	TRBV6-2/TRBV6-3	.	CASSYCVSSGENIQYF	TGTGCCAGTAGTTACTGTGTGAGTAGCGGAGAAAACATTCAGTACTTC
TRBJ2-2	.	17	TRBV4-2	.	CARTQEAQGRGTGELFF	TGTGCCAGAACCCAAGAGGCACAGGGGAGGGGCACCGGGGAGCTGTTTTTT
TRBJ1-3	.	14	TRBV6-1	once	CASSQHGNGNTIYF	TGTGCCAGCAGCCAGCATGGGAATGGAAACACCATATATTTT
TRBJ2-3	TRBD1	15	TRBV5-1	.	CASSLLGQVTDTQYF	TGCGCCAGCAGCTTGTTGGGACAGGTAACAGATACGCAGTATTTT
TRBJ1-1	.	15	TRBV10-3	.	CAISESGRMNTKAFF	TGTGCCATCAGTGAGTCAGGAAGAATGAACACTAAAGCTTTCTTT
TRBJ1-1	.	14	TRBV6-1	.	CASSEGRVDTEAFF	TGTGCCAGCAGTGAAGGCAGGGTGGACACTGAAGCTTTCTTT
TRBJ1-1	.	11	TRBV29-1	.	CSGSTRSGTFF	TGCAGCGGATCCACGAGGAGTGGGACTTTCTTT
TRBJ2-5	TRBD1	18	TRBV10-3	.	CAFSESLLGQGARETQYF	TGTGCCTTCAGTGAGTCGTTGCTGGGACAGGGGGCAAGAGAGACCCAGTACTTC
TRBJ2-3	.	13	TRBV11-1	.	CASSPLCRDTQYF	TGTGCCAGCAGCCCACTTTGCCGAGATACACAGTATTTT
TRBJ2-5	.	14	TRBV11-1	many	CASSPRQPQETQYF	TGTGCCAGCAGCCCGCGACAGCCACAAGAGACCCAGTACTTC
TRBJ1-1	TRBD1	14	TRBV28	few	CASRGTGGLAEAFF	TGTGCCAGCAGAGGGACAGGGGGCCTGGCTGAAGCTTTCTTT
TRBJ2-2	.	15	TRBV12-3/TRBV12-4	many	CASSPTVIFGGELFF	TGTGCCAGCAGTCCGACAGTCATCTTTGGCGGGGAGCTGTTTTTT
TRBJ2-2	TRBD2	18	TRBV4-3	many	CASSQDGGLGIETGELFF	TGCGCCAGCAGCCAAGATGGCGGACTAGGGATAGAAACCGGGGAGCTGTTTTTT
TRBJ1-4	.	11	TRBV28	few	CASSYREKLFF	TGTGCCAGCAGTTACCGCGAAAAACTGTTTTTT
TRBJ2-5	.	13	TRBV4-2	.	CASSQIIQETQYF	TGTGCCAGCAGCCAAATTATTCAAGAGACCCAGTACTTC
TRBJ2-5	.	14	TRBV12-3/TRBV12-4	once	CASSGDSARKTQYF	TGTGCCAGCAGTGGAGACAGCGCCCGCAAGACCCAGTACTTC
TRBJ2-3	.	15	TRBV29-1	many	CSVEPPTRSTDTQYF	TGCAGCGTTGAGCCTCCGACACGTAGCACAGATACGCAGTATTTT
TRBJ2-7	TRBD2	18	TRBV11-2	.	CASNQGRGSSGSSYEQYF	TGTGCCAGCAACCAGGGGAGAGGGAGCAGCGGGAGTTCCTACGAGCAGTACTTC
TRBJ2-5	TRBD2	15	TRBV5-1	.	CASSPIGTTPEIQYF	TGCGCCAGCAGCCCAATCGGGACTACCCCAGAGATCCAGTACTTC
TRBJ1-3	.	14	TRBV7-9	.	CASSLDRGGNTIYF	TGTGCCAGCAGCTTGGATCGCGGGGGAAACACCATATATTTT
TRBJ2-7	TRBD1	15	TRBV11-2	.	CASIPRWTGGNGQYF	TGTGCCAGCATCCCTAGATGGACAGGGGGAAACGGGCAGTACTTC
TRBJ2-7	TRBD2	14	TRBV28	.	CVSSLAGGPGEQYF	TGTGTCAGCAGTTTGGCGGGAGGGCCGGGGGAGCAGTACTTC
TRBJ1-3	.	15	TRBV5-6	.	CASSWNGERGDTIYF	TGTGCCAGCAGCTGGAACGGAGAGAGGGGAGACACCATATATTTT
TRBJ2-7	TRBD2	18	TRBV11-2	.	CASNVMTSGRGSSYEQYF	TGTGCCAGCAACGTAATGACTAGCGGGAGAGGGAGCTCCTACGAGCAGTACTTC
TRBJ2-4	.	12	TRBV6-1	.	CASSETVSTQYF	TGTGCTAGCAGTGAAACGGTTTCCACTCAGTACTTC